A single sample gave rise to the 4 T cell receptor beta chains below, sequenced in a study of blood T cell repertoires in COVID-19. Sequencing used immunoSEQ multiplex PCR; TCRdb keeps in-frame clones, though not all of them. This sample has hundreds of thousands of clones; around nine tenths occur once, and the top ten carry 2.6%. Material for sequencing was PBMCs or T cells enriched from blood (not recorded which). These TCRs come from a man aged 55 to 70 who had recovered from COVID-19.

The V and J genes are TRBV6-4 and TRBJ1-4, with TRBD1 matching over 8 bases. The length of the CDR3 is 13 residues. Per the germline V gene, CDR1 is MRHNA and CDR2 is SNTAGT. J lost 8 bases, V lost 10 bases, and 9 bases had no gene match. The CDR3 bases are TGTGCCAACTCCGGACAGGGATGGGAAAAACTGTTTTTT. Its protein product is CANSGQGWEKLFF.

V and J are TRBV5-1 and TRBJ2-5; 13 nucleotides align to TRBD2. This CDR3 region has 14 residues. Germline CDR1 is SGHRS and CDR2 is YFSETQ. J gave up 5 bases and V 4 bases, and 2 bases lay outside the gene matches. The CDR3 DNA reads as TGCGCCAGCAGCGGGACTAGCGGGGCGGAGACCCAGTACTTC. Residues: CASSGTSGAETQYF.

This chain joins TRBV12-3 or TRBV12-4 and TRBJ1-2; D is unresolved. The CDR3 is 13 amino acids. The germline V and J ends were trimmed by 3 bases and 2 bases, with 7 bases remaining between them. CDR3 loop: CASSFRRNYGYTF. The DNA for the CDR3 is TGTGCCAGCAGTTTTAGGAGAAACTATGGCTACACCTTC.

The chain carries TRBV7-8 and TRBJ2-5; 8 bases agree with TRBD2. V lost 5 bases to trimming and J lost 4 bases; unmatched junction nucleotides: 12. Germline V gene sequence: CDR1 SGHVS, CDR2 FQNEAQ. This CDR3 is 16 amino acids long. CDR3 sequence (DNA): TGTGCCAGCAGCGCACTAACTAGCGGTGGGGGAGAGACCCAGTACTTC. Its translation is CASSALTSGGGETQYF.